One and the same sample provided the 14 T cell receptor beta chains below, sequenced in a study of metastatic and nonmetastatic thyroid tumors. Prior to thyroid surgery, none of the patients had received any treatment. TCRdb re-called the PCR reads through MiXCR. The sample lists approximately 4,000 clones; under 25% were seen once. The sequencing sample was made of tumor tissue. The receptors were sampled from a female donor with papillary thyroid cancer or a benign thyroid nodule (not recorded which). Some clones in this sample may be carry-over from other donors' samples.

The V call is TRBV7-8, the J call TRBJ2-7; 13 positions agree with TRBD2. The CDR3 has 18 amino acids. Trimming at V came to 0 bases and at J to 2 bases, leaving 7 bases not matched to a gene. Germline lookup yields CDR1 SGHVS and CDR2 FQNEAQ. CDR3 region: CASSLALAGGPMPYEQYF. For the CDR3, the DNA is TGTGCCAGCAGCTTAGCACTAGCGGGAGGGCCTATGCCCTACGAGCAGTACTTC.

V gene TRBV7-2 combines with J gene TRBJ2-3; the match to TRBD2 covers 10 bases. Unmatched junction bases numbered 3, after V lost 3 bases and J lost 6 bases. Germline V lookup: CDR1 SGHTA, CDR2 FQGNSA. The CDR3 totals 14 residues. CDR3 nucleotides: TGTGCCAGCAGCTTCCTAGCGGGAGTGGATACGCAGTATTTT. It specifies CASSFLAGVDTQYF.

V and J are TRBV9 and TRBJ2-2; no definite D call. The CDR3 extends over 14 amino acids. Germline assignment: CDR1 SGDLS and CDR2 YYNGEE. Trimming removed 0 bases at V and 5 bases at J, with 8 bases between. The CDR3 DNA sequence: TGTGCCAGCAGCGTAGAGTCCCATACCGGGGAGCTGTTTTTT. Amino acids: CASSVESHTGELFF.

This sequence joins TRBV27 and TRBJ2-7; a possible D gene is TRBD2 (6 bases). This CDR3 is 14 amino acids long. The germline gives CDR1 MNHEY, CDR2 SMNVEV (reference sequence). The ends were cut back, 5 bases at V and 3 bases at J, with 14 bases in the middle. CDR3 sequence (DNA): TGTGCCAGCAGTCGTAGCGGTAACTTCTACGAGCAGTACTTC. This translates into CASSRSGNFYEQYF.

This clone is large within its sample. The genes are TRBV28 and TRBJ2-1; 7 bases match TRBD2. Germline V lookup: CDR1 MDHEN, CDR2 SYDVKM. This CDR3 comprises 14 residues. With 10 bases clipped from V and 7 bases from J, the junction kept 13 bases outside the gene matches. CDR3 loop: CATRTAGEGNEQFF. CDR3 coding DNA: TGTGCCACCCGGACGGCGGGAGAAGGAAATGAGCAGTTCTTC.

The chain couples TRBV28 to TRBJ2-1, with 8 bases matching TRBD2. The trim removed 6 bases at V and 0 bases at J, leaving 7 bases unmatched. Germline lookup yields CDR1 MDHEN and CDR2 SYDVKM. The CDR3 has 16 amino acids. The chain's CDR3 is CASSSTGTSSYNEQFF. CDR3 DNA sequence: TGTGCCAGCAGCTCAACCGGGACTAGCTCCTACAATGAGCAGTTCTTC.

The table lists this clone with many counts. The rearrangement joins TRBV28 to TRBJ2-2; 12 bases fit TRBD2. The CDR3 sequence is 15 residues long. Germline V gene data show CDR1 as MDHEN and CDR2 as SYDVKM. V trimming: 4 bases; J trimming: 7 bases; junction bases outside the gene matches: 4. CDR3 residues: CASSSTSGSHGELFF. The CDR3 nucleotides read TGTGCCAGCAGTTCGACTAGCGGGAGTCACGGGGAGCTGTTTTTT.

Remarks on this clone: Because the CDR3's place on the DNA is in doubt, the DNA is left out and the CDR3 is given as listed by TCRdb. The gene calls are TRBV19 and TRBJ2-2; the D segment call TRBD1 is taken from the table without a DNA check. The CDR3 sequence runs 14 residues, both termini included. From germline, CDR1 is LNHDA and CDR2 SQIVND (reference sequence). The CDR3 reads CARVRGQFFGELFF.

This clone was seen repeatedly, ten times or more. No DNA is shown, since the ends of the CDR3 on it are uncertain; the CDR3 is the one TCRdb lists. V is TRBV19 and J is TRBJ2-2. The germline V gene has CDR1 LNHDA and CDR2 SQIVND (reference sequence). Both ends counted, the CDR3 spans 16 residues. Here the CDR3 reads CASSNYNEQFFGELFF.

Only a few counts were recorded for this clone. This sequence joins TRBV6-1 and TRBJ1-2, with 7 bases lining up with TRBD1. The V gene end was trimmed by 5 bases and the J gene end by 5 bases; junction bases not matched to a gene: 11. The CDR3 has 15 amino acids. Germline V gene lookup returns CDR1 MNHNS and CDR2 SASEGT. The CDR3: CASSPRQGLGYGYTF. The CDR3 bases are TGTGCCAGCAGTCCTCGACAGGGCCTAGGATATGGCTACACCTTC.

This clone was seen repeatedly, ten times or more. This chain uses TRBV5-6 with TRBJ2-1; perhaps TRBD1 as D (6 bases). Trimming left V 0 bases short and J 6 bases short, with 16 bases between. Germline CDR1 SGHDT, CDR2 YYEEEE. The CDR3 is 16 amino acids. CDR3 amino acids: CASSLAGQGKGNEQFF. CDR3 bases: TGTGCCAGCAGCTTGGCCGGTCAGGGGAAAGGCAATGAGCAGTTCTTC.

V gene TRBV20-1 combines with J gene TRBJ2-3, with D hard to call. Germline V gene data show CDR1 as DFQATT and CDR2 as SNEGSKA (reference sequence). Trimming took 0 bases from V and 1 from J, leaving 11 bases between them. The CDR3 runs to 15 residues. The CDR3, as DNA: TGCAGTGCTAGAGATACCCTAAGGGGCACAGATACGCAGTATTTT. It translates to CSARDTLRGTDTQYF.

This clone is deemed medium-sized. The rearrangement uses TRBV24-1 and TRBJ2-5; D uncertain. V shed 4 bases and J shed 5 bases, with 13 bases lying between them. This CDR3 has 14 amino acids. CDR1 is KGHDR, CDR2 SFDVKD, per germline. CDR3 sequence: CATSDPAADETQYF. The CDR3 nucleotides read TGTGCCACCAGTGACCCAGCCGCAGACGAGACCCAGTACTTC.

The V gene is TRBV30, the J gene TRBJ1-2, with a possible D match to TRBD1 (5 bases). There are 14 residues in the CDR3. The germline V and J ends were trimmed by 5 bases and 0 bases, with 13 bases remaining between them. CDR1 is GTSNPN and CDR2 is SVGIG in the germline V gene (reference sequence). Here the CDR3 reads CAWDQGLANYGYTF. The CDR3 nucleotides read TGTGCCTGGGATCAGGGATTAGCTAACTATGGCTACACCTTC.